This paragraph covers one T cell receptor (beta chain) sequence. Its antigen is as yet unknown. This sample stems from a study of CD8+CD57+ T cells in acquired aplastic anemia. Sequencing was done on patients that had shown CD8+CD57+ cell expansion by flow cytometry. At blood sampling, none of the patients had yet received therapy. The TCR beta profiling, which covered VDJ combination and CDR3 sequence, was carried out using genomic DNA as the template. TCRdb re-called the reads with MiXCR, one entry per CDR3 protein. The sample includes about 260,000 distinct CDR3 sequences, 70% to 85% of them seen just once. Broader study findings: The CD8+ Simpson's diversity of patients and controls was not significantly different.

This CDR3 region has 13 residues. The V end lost 3 bases, the J end lost 11 bases, and 16 bases lay between the germline ends. Germline V gene lookup returns CDR1 SGHTA and CDR2 FQGTGA. The TCR sequence derives from a human donor with aplastic anemia. The J gene is TRBJ1-1, the V gene TRBV7-3, with D maybe TRBD1 (5 bases). Sequenced: sorted CD4+, CD8+, or CD8+CD57+ T cells (not recorded which) from PBMCs. The CDR3 DNA is TGTGCCAGCAGCTTCCTACTACAGGCTTATGCTTTCTTT. It translates to CASSFLLQAYAFF.